This TCR beta chain emerged from a study of cytomegalovirus exposure and HLA in healthy donors. The study, taken as a whole, reports: CMV serostatus was the sole immune exposure information available. By HLA locus, TCR association rates varied in a later analysis, with DRB1 showing the most and HLA-C the fewest. Later analysis identified a missense DCLRE1C variant that was linked to TCR beta V- and J-gene trimming.

PCR primers comprised 60 Vbeta and 13 Jbeta primers. Here immunoSEQ multiplex PCR was the method, and the copy in TCRdb shows in-frame clones only, minus some. The sample consists of 110,000 to 150,000 clones, 70% to 80% of them appearing once. This clone came up once. Its antigen is not identified. Sequenced: PBMCs. The clonotype comes from a woman aged 55-70 years in good health and CMV-seropositive.

The CDR3: CASSPKTGSNQPQHF. The DNA of the CDR3 is TGTGCCAGCTCACCCAAGACAGGGAGCAATCAGCCCCAGCATTTT. The chain couples TRBV18 to TRBJ1-5; 7 bases are shared with TRBD1. J lost 1 base, V lost 3 bases, and 3 bases had no gene match. CDR1 and CDR2 (germline): KGHSH, LQKENI. This CDR3 region has 15 residues.